These 7 T cell receptor beta chains share one sample of origin, sequenced in a study of blood T cell repertoires in COVID-19. Generated by immunoSEQ multiplex PCR, the TCRdb table keeps only in-frame clones and is missing some. The sample yields fewer than 300,000 clones, approximately 82% seen once. The sample was PBMCs or T cells enriched from blood (not recorded which). The source is a man aged 40-50 years who had been exposed to COVID-19.

The chain recombines TRBV25-1 with TRBJ2-7; TRBD1 is a possible D gene (6 bases). The V gene's germline CDR1 is MGHDK and CDR2 SYGVNS. The CDR3 loop spans 18 amino acids. V lost 0 bases to trimming and J lost 3 bases, with 21 bases between them. CDR3 in amino acids: CASSEYWSGGKGYYEQYF. In DNA form, the CDR3 reads TGTGCCAGCAGTGAATATTGGTCTGGGGGCAAAGGGTACTACGAGCAGTACTTC.

The chain links TRBV2 to TRBJ1-6; D gene unclear. The V and J ends lost 4 bases and 4 bases respectively, with 11 bases between them. Germline lookup yields CDR1 SNHLY and CDR2 FYNNEI. The CDR3 extends over 15 amino acids. The CDR3: CASSAEATYNSPLHF. CDR3 in DNA: TGTGCCAGCAGTGCTGAGGCTACGTATAATTCACCCCTCCACTTT.

This sequence joins TRBV30 and TRBJ2-7; D might be TRBD1 (6 bases). V was clipped by 2 bases and J by 0 bases, with 14 bases between them. The CDR3 spans 15 residues. The germline V gene encodes CDR1 GTSNPN and CDR2 SVGIG (reference sequence). CDR3 DNA sequence: TGTGCCTGGAGTTCCTCCGGGACATCCTCCTACGAGCAGTACTTC. Amino acids: CAWSSSGTSSYEQYF. The whole variable domain, filled in from reference TRBV30 and TRBJ2-7, reads SQTIHQWPATLVQPVGSPLSLECTVEGTSNPNLYWYRQAAGRGLQLLFYSVGIGQISSEVPQNLSASRPQDRQFILSSKKLLLSDSGFYLCAWSSSGTSSYEQYFGPGTRLTVT.

V gene TRBV24-1 combines with J gene TRBJ2-3; no reliable D call. This CDR3 contains 18 residues. The V end lost 0 bases, the J end lost 8 bases, and 23 bases lay between the germline ends. Germline V gives CDR1 KGHDR, CDR2 SFDVKD. The CDR3 DNA is TGTGCCACCAGTGATTTGAACAGCCCAACGACCGGTTACGGTACGCAGTATTTT. Its protein product is CATSDLNSPTTGYGTQYF.

This clone has more than one count but fewer than ten. The chain employs TRBV19 and TRBJ1-2; a possible D gene is TRBD1 (6 bases). CDR3 size: 14 residues. Germline CDR1 is LNHDA and CDR2 is SQIVND (reference sequence). V shed 4 bases and J shed 4 bases, with 13 bases lying between them. CDR3 nucleotides: TGTGCCAGTAGTACACAGGGTCAGATCTATGGCTACACCTTC. It encodes CASSTQGQIYGYTF.

The rearrangement uses TRBV10-3 and TRBJ2-3; a weak D match, TRBD1 (5 bases). The CDR3 has 17 residues. Germline V gene data show CDR1 as ENHRY and CDR2 as SYGVKD. The ends were cut back, 6 bases at V and 0 bases at J, with 19 bases in the middle. CDR3 region: CAISVSIRETSTDTQYF. DNA of the CDR3: TGTGCCATCAGCGTCTCAATCAGGGAAACTAGCACAGATACGCAGTATTTT.

The V and J genes are TRBV5-5 and TRBJ2-7; 7 bases are a match to TRBD2. The ends lost 1 base at V and 3 bases at J; junction bases unmatched: 4. This CDR3 spans 14 amino acids. CDR1 SGHKS and CDR2 YYEKEE come from the germline V gene (reference sequence). This CDR3 reads CASSLTSVDYEQYF. In DNA form, the CDR3 reads TGTGCCAGCAGCTTGACTAGCGTGGACTACGAGCAGTACTTC.